This T cell receptor (beta chain) was captured in a study of T cells in tumors after PD-1 blockade. For the study at large: Patients had no prior checkpoint blockade, systemic immunosuppressants, or anti-cancer therapy within 4 weeks.

This CDR3 spans 19 amino acids. The V gene's germline CDR1 is SNHLY and CDR2 FYNNEI. Produced via immunoSEQ multiplex PCR; TCRdb's table is partial and in-frame only. The sample lists around 19,000 clones, approximately 78% seen once, with 20% to 30% in the top ten. The TCR sequence derives from a human donor with basal cell carcinoma. The material was PBMCs, obtained before anti-PD-1 treatment. This chain connects TRBV2 to TRBJ2-1; 8 nucleotides align to TRBD2. The CDR3 DNA sequence: TGTCCCCGCTGTTACGGGGGGGCGCGGGCGGGGAGCTCCTACAATGAGCAGTTCTTC. Its translation: CPRCYGGARAGSSYNEQFF.